This TCR beta chain was identified in a study of human T cells and chemical hapten exposure. Trimming shortened V by 7 bases and J by 5 bases, and 14 bases separated the two germline ends. Germline V gene data show CDR1 as MNHEY and CDR2 as SVGEGT. This CDR3 is built from 13 residues. The time point is: patch test 2, 6 weeks after DPC sensitization. This sample's treatment: therapeutic diphenylcyclopropenone sensitization with weekly scalp DPC. For the library, individual cDNA molecules each received unique molecular identifiers. MiXCR, run by TCRdb on the RACE reads, gives a single entry per CDR3 protein. Of about 70,000 distinct CDR3 sequences listed, 7.5% to 9.5% are singletons.

The rearrangement joins TRBV6-2 or TRBV6-3 to TRBJ2-5; D tentatively fits TRBD1 or TRBD2 (6 bases each). This receptor was taken from a woman aged 50 to 65 with alopecia areata. Some clones in this sample may be carry-over from other donors' samples. This material consisted of whole blood, taken in connection with sensitization to the hapten diphenylcyclopropenone (DPC). The CDR3 sequence: CASNEGGWETQYF. The DNA for the CDR3 is TGTGCCAGCAATGAGGGGGGCTGGGAGACCCAGTACTTC.